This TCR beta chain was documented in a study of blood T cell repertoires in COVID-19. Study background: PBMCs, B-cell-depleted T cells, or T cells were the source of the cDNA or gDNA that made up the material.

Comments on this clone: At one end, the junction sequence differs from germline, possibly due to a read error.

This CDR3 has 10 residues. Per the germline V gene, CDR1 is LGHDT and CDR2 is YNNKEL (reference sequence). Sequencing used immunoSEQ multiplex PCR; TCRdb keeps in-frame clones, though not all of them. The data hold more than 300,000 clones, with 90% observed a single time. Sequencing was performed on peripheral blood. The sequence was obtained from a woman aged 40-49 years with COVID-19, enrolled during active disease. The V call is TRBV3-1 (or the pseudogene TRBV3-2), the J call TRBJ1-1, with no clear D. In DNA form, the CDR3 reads TGCTCCCGGGAGGGTACTGAAGCTTTCTTT. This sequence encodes CSREGTEAFF.